This is a list of T cell receptor beta chains from one sample in a study of a mutant IDH1 vaccine in newly diagnosed glioma. Some clones are missing from TCRdb's copy, which holds only in-frame ones; the method was immunoSEQ multiplex PCR. This sample has tens of thousands of clones, with about four fifths found just once. Sequences were derived from PBMCs, sampled from a glioma patient treated with radiotherapy, temozolomide or both. The receptors were sampled from a woman in her fifties or sixties with glioma. CDR3s include the opening cysteine and the closing phenylalanine or tryptophan.

v_call cdr3_aa
TRBV5-6 CASSLWARDRVNEKLFF
TRBV18 CASSRLAGEDTGELFF
TRBV10-3 CAISAGQPIANYGYTF
TRBV7-2 CASSLEPNEKLFF
TRBV7-8 CASSMGTGLNSNQPQHF
TRBV5-1 CASSLIGPYDEQYF
TRBV9 CASSVSGGNTDTQYF
TRBV19 CASSIDSIGGEQYF
TRBV5-6 CASSLSRLRGGYTF
TRBV27 CASSLAGRGGNQPQHF
TRBV15 CATSRAAPGTGDGYTF
TRBV7-2 CASSLENTIYF
TRBV5-4 CASSTTGLHSGANVLTF
TRBV5-8 CASSRAGTDTQYF
TRBV9 CASSVDNGYGYTF
TRBV7-9 CASSSTGLRNEQFF
TRBV29-1 CSVALGAQGPYEQYF
TRBV2 CASTERGPSYEQYF
TRBV7-9 CASSLWLTQGGEKLFF
TRBV27 CASSPMAGGNTEAFF
TRBV5-4 CASSLGQGYNSPLHF
TRBV7-8 CASSTGLAGYEQYF
TRBV9 CASSVEGRGLEQYF
TRBV19 CASSIGRSNQPQHF
TRBV11-2 CASSLGGEDGTQYF
TRBV10-3 CAISGAENEQYF
TRBV11-3 CASSLGSGQYYEQYF
TRBV5-6 CASSLDLAGYTF
TRBV5-1 CASTPGGGGGYTF
TRBV2 CASSQRGAGGELFF
TRBV5-6 CASHLISGANVLTF
TRBV27 CASSLGLGLSPMSYTF
TRBV5-1 CASSLVQGATFTEAFF
TRBV6-5 CASRKAGGRYNEQFF
TRBV5-1 CASSLPDEKLFF
TRBV11-2 CASSLGQTINSPLHF
TRBV7-9 CASTWGDRGSPLHF
TRBV2 CAGGPVAGVSYEQYF
TRBV14 CASSQVPGVDTQYF
TRBV5-1 CASSLGTRDEETQYF
TRBV11-1 CASSFPGGNTIYF
TRBV10-3 CAISASGETYGYTF
TRBV7-2 CASSPQGSNSPLHF
TRBV6-6 CASSNLNNEQFF
TRBV28 CASVSSEGIYEQYF
TRBV14 CASSQDPREQYF
TRBV7-2 CASSLMGGRSNQPQHF
TRBV7-8 CASSLGGKINYGYTF